Below are 22 T cell receptor beta chains sequenced from a single sample in a study of early T cells in non-severe SARS-CoV-2 infection. MiXCR was run by TCRdb on the 5' RACE reads, yielding one entry per CDR3 protein. Of 28,000 or so distinct CDR3 sequences in the sample, 5.3% were seen once. The sample taken for sequencing was whole blood. Receptor source: an adult who was a healthcare worker with PCR-confirmed SARS-CoV-2 infection or an uninfected control (not recorded which).

This clonotype was recorded at least ten times. The chain combines TRBV12-3 or TRBV12-4 with TRBJ1-1, with 7 positions matching TRBD1. This CDR3 region has 14 residues. Losses at the gene ends were 2 bases for V and 3 bases for J; bases not matched to a gene: 3. CDR3 protein: CASSLTGADTEAFF. CDR3 in DNA: TGTGCCAGCAGTTTAACAGGGGCGGACACTGAAGCTTTCTTT.

This clonotype was found many times. The chain joins TRBV28 to TRBJ2-6; 7 positions agree with TRBD1. Trimming took 7 bases from V and 4 from J; bases not matched to a gene: 10. The CDR3 is 16 residues long. Per the germline V gene, CDR1 is MDHEN and CDR2 is SYDVKM. The CDR3 bases are TGTGCCAGCAAAGCAGGGGGATCGCTCGGGGCCAACGTCCTGACTTTC. It encodes CASKAGGSLGANVLTF.

This clonotype has at least ten counts. The V gene is TRBV6-5, the J gene TRBJ1-1, with TRBD1 as a possible D gene (5 bases). Trimming shortened V by 10 bases and J by 4 bases, and 10 bases separated the two germline ends. This CDR3 has 11 amino acids. The germline gives CDR1 MNHEY, CDR2 SVGAGI. CDR3 sequence reads: CATSGGTEAFF. Written as DNA, the CDR3 is TGTGCCACATCTGGGGGCACTGAAGCTTTCTTT.

This clonotype was picked up many times. The V gene is TRBV18, the J gene TRBJ1-1; 8 bases agree with TRBD1. There are 18 residues in the CDR3. V lost 2 bases to trimming and J lost 6 bases; unmatched junction nucleotides: 17. Germline V gene data show CDR1 as KGHSH and CDR2 as LQKENI. The CDR3 sequence is CASSPGAGGFGSAAEAFF. In DNA form, the CDR3 reads TGTGCCAGCTCACCAGGGGCAGGGGGCTTCGGGTCGGCTGCTGAAGCTTTCTTT.

This clonotype was detected ten times or more. The chain recombines TRBV6-5 with TRBJ2-7, with 8 positions matching TRBD2. Losses at the gene ends were 6 bases for V and 0 bases for J; bases not matched to a gene: 19. This CDR3 is 19 amino acids long. Germline CDR1 is MNHEY and CDR2 is SVGAGI. CDR3 DNA sequence: TGTGCCAGCAGAGCCTCAATCAAGACTACTAGCGGACACTCCTACGAGCAGTACTTC. It is translated as CASRASIKTTSGHSYEQYF.

This clonotype has at least ten counts. The chain links TRBV28 to TRBJ2-7; tentatively, D is TRBD2 (5 bases). The CDR3 is 14 residues long. V gave up 6 bases and J gave up 2 bases, with 14 bases separating them. Germline lookup yields CDR1 MDHEN and CDR2 SYDVKM. This chain's CDR3 is CASSPRTRTYEQYF. The CDR3 region has the DNA TGTGCCAGCAGCCCTCGGACTCGAACCTACGAGCAGTACTTC.

The genes are TRBV5-1 and TRBJ1-1, with D possibly TRBD1 on 5 matching bases. Germline V gene sequence: CDR1 SGHRS, CDR2 YFSETQ. The CDR3 covers 13 residues. The V gene lost 6 bases and the J gene lost 2 bases, with 11 bases spanning the gap. CDR3 DNA: TGCGCCAGCAAGCAGGGCCCTAACACTGAAGCTTTCTTT. Protein: CASKQGPNTEAFF. Drawing the rest from reference TRBV5-1 and TRBJ1-1, the complete variable domain is KAGVTQTPRYLIKTRGQQVTLSCSPISGHRSVSWYQQTPGQGLQFLFEYFSETQRNKGNFPGRFSGRQFSNSRSEMNVSTLELGDSALYLCASKQGPNTEAFFGQGTRLTVV.

In its sample, this clonotype was seen a few times. The chain uses TRBV20-1 and TRBJ1-4; possibly TRBD1 for D (5 bases). V was clipped by 5 bases and J by 0 bases, with 10 bases between them. Germline V lookup: CDR1 DFQATT, CDR2 SNEGSKA (reference sequence). This CDR3 comprises 14 residues. The CDR3 spells CSAPREATNEKLFF. As DNA, the CDR3 is TGCAGTGCTCCCAGGGAGGCAACTAATGAAAAACTGTTTTTT.

Ten or more counts support this clonotype. The chain joins TRBV7-9 to TRBJ1-3; the D is unclear. Germline V gene lookup returns CDR1 SEHNR and CDR2 FQNEAQ (reference sequence). The CDR3 runs 12 residues. The V and J ends lost 5 bases and 1 base respectively, with 3 bases between them. The CDR3 nucleotides are TGTGCCAGCAGCGCGTCTGGAAACACCATATATTTT. This codes for CASSASGNTIYF.

This clonotype is labeled as medium-sized. The V gene is TRBV10-1, the J gene TRBJ1-1; the match to TRBD1 covers 9 bases. The CDR3 sequence is 13 residues long. V was pared by 3 bases and J by 11 bases, with 7 bases of the junction left unmatched. The germline gives CDR1 WNHNN, CDR2 SYGVQD (reference sequence). CDR3 coding DNA: TGCGCCAGCAGTGATGGACAGGGGACGGTGGCTTTCTTT. Translated, it gives CASSDGQGTVAFF.

This clonotype was found many times. This chain joins TRBV30 and TRBJ1-4; possibly TRBD1 for D (5 bases). Germline values: CDR1 GTSNPN, CDR2 SVGIG (reference sequence). The CDR3 contains 12 residues. The V gene lost 1 base and the J gene lost 8 bases, with 8 bases spanning the gap. The CDR3: CAWSGTTEKLFF. The CDR3 bases are TGTGCCTGGAGTGGGACAACCGAAAAACTGTTTTTT.

This clonotype was found many times. This chain joins TRBV29-1 and TRBJ1-2; D is unclear. The CDR3 has 11 amino acids. The germline CDR1 and CDR2 sequences are SQVTM and ANQGSEA. V shed 2 bases and J shed 4 bases, with 5 bases lying between them. CDR3 amino acids: CSVEPTYGYTF. CDR3 nucleotide sequence: TGCAGCGTTGAACCGACCTATGGCTACACCTTC.

This clonotype was observed at least ten times. The chain recombines TRBV7-2 with TRBJ2-1; the match to TRBD1 covers 12 bases. The trim removed 1 base at V and 4 bases at J, leaving 14 bases unmatched. This CDR3 is built from 20 residues. From germline, CDR1 is SGHTA and CDR2 FQGNSA. The CDR3 DNA follows: TGTGCCAGCAGCTTAGAGTGGGGACAGGGGGCTATTGGGTGGTACAATGAGCAGTTCTTC. Its protein product is CASSLEWGQGAIGWYNEQFF.

This clonotype was picked up many times. Here the CDR3 reads CAPLGRVSEKLFF. The CDR3 coding sequence is TGTGCCCCCCTTGGGAGGGTTTCGGAAAAACTGTTTTTT. The rearrangement uses TRBV19 and TRBJ1-4; D gene ambiguous. V was trimmed by 11 bases and J by 8 bases, leaving 18 bases between them. CDR1 is LNHDA and CDR2 is SQIVND in the germline V gene (reference sequence). This CDR3 comprises 13 residues.

This clonotype has ten or more counts. This chain links TRBV4-1 with TRBJ2-7; D not resolved. This CDR3 spans 14 amino acids. Germline-derived CDR1 and CDR2 are MGHRA and YSYEKL. V gave up 1 base and J gave up 3 bases, with 10 bases separating them. The CDR3 DNA follows: TGCGCCAGCAGCCAAGTCGGCGCCGGCTACGAGCAGTACTTC. Its translation is CASSQVGAGYEQYF.

Many counts were recorded for this clonotype. This chain joins TRBV28 and TRBJ2-3, with TRBD2 matching 12 bases. The germline gives CDR1 MDHEN, CDR2 SYDVKM. The CDR3 runs 19 residues. V shed 3 bases and J 4 bases; nucleotides not matched to a gene: 14. The CDR3 DNA follows: TGTGCCAGCAGTTTGACTAGACTAGCGGGAGAGGTCGTGGCAGATACGCAGTATTTT. Amino acid sequence: CASSLTRLAGEVVADTQYF.

The gene calls are TRBV9 and TRBJ2-7, with a tentative D call TRBD2 (5 bases). The germline V and J ends were trimmed by 0 bases and 2 bases, with 6 bases remaining between them. The CDR3 is 13 amino acids. The V gene's germline CDR1 is SGDLS and CDR2 YYNGEE. CDR3 nucleotide sequence: TGTGCCAGCAGCGTAGACGGGGCCTACGAGCAGTACTTC. Protein sequence: CASSVDGAYEQYF.

In its sample, this clonotype was seen a few times. The chain links TRBV6-5 to TRBJ2-6, with D perhaps matching TRBD1 (5 bases). The CDR3 sequence is 15 residues long. Germline CDR1 and CDR2: MNHEY and SVGAGI. V was trimmed by 6 bases and J by 3 bases, leaving 12 bases between them. This CDR3 reads CASRTVRDGANVLTF. The CDR3 DNA sequence: TGTGCCAGCAGAACAGTCAGGGATGGGGCCAACGTCCTGACTTTC.

This clonotype was seen a handful of times. The chain combines TRBV11-2 with TRBJ2-3; 7 positions match TRBD1. The V gene end was trimmed by 5 bases and the J gene end by 4 bases; junction bases not matched to a gene: 6. The CDR3 covers 14 residues. Germline CDR1 and CDR2: SGHAT and FQNNGV. The CDR3 DNA reads as TGTGCCAGCAGCGTACAGGGGATTGCAGATACGCAGTATTTT. Amino acids: CASSVQGIADTQYF.

This clonotype was counted a few times. The chain uses TRBV7-2 and TRBJ1-4; D ambiguous. The CDR3 consists of 13 residues. Trimming took 2 bases from V and 3 from J, leaving 4 bases between them. The germline CDR1 and CDR2 sequences are SGHTA and FQGNSA. This CDR3 reads CASSLWANEKLFF. DNA for the CDR3: TGTGCCAGCAGCTTATGGGCTAATGAAAAACTGTTTTTT.

The V call is TRBV5-1, the J call TRBJ2-7, with 14 bases aligning to TRBD2. CDR1 and CDR2 from the germline V gene are SGHRS and YFSETQ. V trimming: 4 bases; J trimming: 4 bases; junction bases outside the gene matches: 4. This CDR3 has 15 residues. Written as DNA, the CDR3 is TGCGCCAGCAGCCCGGGACTAGCGGGAGCTTACGAGCAGTACTTC. Its protein product is CASSPGLAGAYEQYF.

This clonotype was seen many times. The gene calls are TRBV27 and TRBJ1-2; the D gene is possibly TRBD1 (5 bases). The ends were cut back, 3 bases at V and 4 bases at J, with 15 bases in the middle. The germline gives CDR1 MNHEY, CDR2 SMNVEV (reference sequence). CDR3 length: 15 residues. The CDR3 loop is CASSLAGTVGYGYTF. The CDR3 DNA reads as TGTGCCAGCAGTTTGGCAGGGACCGTTGGCTATGGCTACACCTTC.